Shown below are 21 T cell receptor beta chains from a single sample sequenced in a study of CD8+ T cells in alopecia areata. In each case, RNA was isolated and then reverse transcribed into cDNA as the sequencing template. Measured with immunoSEQ multiplex PCR; TCRdb has only the in-frame clones, and not every one. The table lists 150,000 to 200,000 clones, 59% of them singletons. Specimen: CD4+ T cells sorted from blood, collected at week 0. The origin of the receptors is a human donor with alopecia areata.

CDR3 in DNA: TGCGCCAGCAGTTATGTAACGACTAGCAAACAAGAGACCCAGTACTTC. This translates into CASSYVTTSKQETQYF. The J gene is TRBJ2-5, the V gene TRBV5-1; 7 positions match TRBD2. Germline-derived CDR1 and CDR2 are SGHRS and YFSETQ. V gave up 5 bases and J gave up 2 bases; unmatched junction bases: 12. The CDR3 is made up of 16 amino acids.

The V gene is TRBV23-1, the J gene TRBJ2-1; 7 positions agree with TRBD1. TRBV23-1 is given ORF status, its function remaining uncertain. The CDR3 loop spans 16 amino acids. The V gene end was trimmed by 7 bases and the J gene end by 7 bases; junction bases not matched to a gene: 16. CDR3 in DNA: TGCGCCAGCACCCTGAGCGACAGGGACGAGGGAAATGAGCAGTTCTTC. It yields the protein CASTLSDRDEGNEQFF.

CDR3 DNA sequence: TGTGCCAGCAGTTACCGAGGGAGGGGAACGCAGTATTTT. As protein: CASSYRGRGTQYF. This chain links TRBV6-5 with TRBJ2-3; 7 nucleotides align to TRBD2. Per the germline V gene, CDR1 is MNHEY and CDR2 is SVGAGI. The CDR3 loop spans 13 amino acids. Germline trimming cut 2 bases from V and 9 bases from J; bases unmatched to any gene: 5.

This rearrangement joins TRBV29-1 to TRBJ2-7; 10 bases align to TRBD2. Germline assignment: CDR1 SQVTM and CDR2 ANQGSEA. The CDR3 spans 15 residues. V lost 3 bases to trimming and J lost 0 bases; unmatched junction nucleotides: 5. The CDR3 coding sequence is TGCAGCGTTGAGGGGACTAGCGACGGCTCCTACGAGCAGTACTTC. Residues: CSVEGTSDGSYEQYF.

The chain is built from TRBV29-1 and TRBJ2-3; D is possibly TRBD1 or TRBD2 (5 bases each). Germline lookup yields CDR1 SQVTM and CDR2 ANQGSEA. Trimming removed 0 bases from V and 5 bases from J, with 9 bases in between. There are 13 residues in the CDR3. CDR3: CSVEEGVVDTQYF. The CDR3 DNA follows: TGCAGCGTTGAAGAGGGGGTGGTAGATACGCAGTATTTT.

The chain has TRBV12-2 and TRBJ1-5. TRBV12-2 is a known pseudogene. This CDR3 is 13 amino acids long. CDR3 amino acids: CASRSRPERPQHF. The CDR3 region has the DNA TGTGCAAGTCGCTCCCGTCCTGAGAGGCCCCAGCATTTT.

This rearrangement joins TRBV29-1 to TRBJ2-3, with a tentative D call TRBD2 (5 bases). The ends were cut back, 5 bases at V and 4 bases at J, with 10 bases in the middle. Germline V gene lookup returns CDR1 SQVTM and CDR2 ANQGSEA. The CDR3 extends over 12 amino acids. The CDR3 protein is CSVNLEADTQYF. In nucleotides, the CDR3 is TGCAGCGTTAATCTGGAGGCAGATACGCAGTATTTT.

The V call is TRBV14, the J call TRBJ2-7; D call uncertain. Trimming left V 9 bases short and J 2 bases short, with 17 bases between. Looked up from germline, CDR1 is SGHDN and CDR2 is FVKESK. The CDR3 loop spans 14 amino acids. The DNA for the CDR3 is TGTGCCAGGACACGGAGTACGTGGACCTACGAGCAGTACTTC. As protein: CARTRSTWTYEQYF. Complete variable domain (other parts from reference TRBV14 and TRBJ2-7): EAGVTQFPSHSVIEKGQTVTLRCDPISGHDNLYWYRRVMGKEIKFLLHFVKESKQDESGMPNNRFLAERTGGTYSTLKVQPAELEDSGVYFCARTRSTWTYEQYFGPGTRLTVT.

The chain couples TRBV6-5 to TRBJ1-2; no firm D call. V gave up 7 bases and J gave up 8 bases, with 17 bases separating them. CDR3 length: 13 residues. The germline V gene encodes CDR1 MNHEY and CDR2 SVGAGI. The chain's CDR3 is CASMGIRMGGYTF. The CDR3, as DNA: TGTGCCAGCATGGGCATCCGGATGGGGGGCTACACCTTC.

V usage is TRBV30 and J usage is TRBJ1-6, with D possibly matching TRBD1 (5 bases). Trimming stripped 3 bases from V and 7 bases from J, with 13 bases between. This CDR3 has 14 residues. Germline-derived CDR1 and CDR2 are GTSNPN and SVGIG (reference sequence). Here the CDR3 reads CAWSPGRTNSPLHF. CDR3 nucleotides: TGTGCCTGGAGCCCAGGGCGAACCAATTCACCCCTCCACTTT.

This clone appeared a single time. V gene TRBV6-5 combines with J gene TRBJ2-3; TRBD2 aligns across 9 bases. The germline gives CDR1 MNHEY, CDR2 SVGAGI. V lost 8 bases, J lost 3 bases, and 6 bases stayed unmatched. CDR3 length: 14 amino acids. The CDR3 bases are TGTGCCAGCCAACCGGGACTAGCAACAGATACGCAGTATTTT. Translating gives CASQPGLATDTQYF.

The V and J genes are TRBV7-9 and TRBJ1-2, with a weak D call TRBD1 (6 bases). CDR3 length equals 14 residues. Germline values: CDR1 SEHNR, CDR2 FQNEAQ (reference sequence). V was shortened by 5 bases and J by 3 bases, with 13 bases between the two germline ends. The CDR3, as DNA: TGTGCCAGCAGCGCTCTCCAGGGGCACTATGGCTACACCTTC. Translated, it gives CASSALQGHYGYTF.

There are a few counts of this clone. The chain combines TRBV28 with TRBJ1-2; D uncertain. With 5 bases removed from V and 1 base from J, the gap between germline ends came to 14 bases. This CDR3 region has 15 residues. CDR1 is MDHEN, CDR2 SYDVKM, per germline. The CDR3, as DNA: TGTGCCAGCAGTCCGCACTCCGCACGTAACTATGGCTACACCTTC. This sequence encodes CASSPHSARNYGYTF.

CDR3 sequence: CSVQKTQWGTEAFF. As DNA, the CDR3 is TGCAGCGTACAGAAGACCCAGTGGGGCACTGAAGCTTTCTTT. The genes are TRBV29-1 and TRBJ1-1; D is unclear. CDR3 length: 14 residues. Trimming removed 6 bases from V and 4 bases from J, with 18 bases in between. The V gene's germline CDR1 is SQVTM and CDR2 ANQGSEA.

This chain joins TRBV6-5 and TRBJ2-5; D gene unclear. The CDR3 spans 13 residues. V lost 7 bases, J lost 5 bases, and 14 bases lay in between. The germline CDR1 and CDR2 sequences are MNHEY and SVGAGI. CDR3 region: CASTNTPVETQYF. The DNA for the CDR3 is TGTGCCAGCACCAACACCCCAGTCGAGACCCAGTACTTC.

This clone was detected a few times. The chain uses TRBV7-8 and TRBJ1-5; TRBD1 might be the D (6 bases). CDR3 length: 18 residues. Germline CDR1 reads SGHVS; CDR2 reads FQNEAQ. V lost 1 base, J lost 0 bases, and 16 bases lay in between. The CDR3 is CASSLGLRGSYSNQPQHF. The CDR3 region has the DNA TGTGCCAGCAGCTTAGGGCTCAGGGGCTCCTATAGCAATCAGCCCCAGCATTTT.

V is TRBV5-1 and J is TRBJ2-7; 7 bases line up with TRBD2. Germline CDR1 and CDR2: SGHRS and YFSETQ. This CDR3 is built from 16 residues. With 5 bases clipped from V and 3 bases from J, the junction kept 14 bases outside the gene matches. The CDR3 region has the DNA TGCGCCAGCAGTGACGGCGGGGGTTCCACGGTCTACGAGCAGTACTTC. Translation: CASSDGGGSTVYEQYF.

The CDR3 loop is CASSPRTGVYEQYF. The CDR3, as DNA: TGTGCCAGCTCACCAAGGACAGGGGTCTACGAGCAGTACTTC. This rearrangement joins TRBV18 to TRBJ2-7; 9 bases are a match to TRBD1. The CDR3 extends over 14 amino acids. The germline V gene encodes CDR1 KGHSH and CDR2 LQKENI. The ends lost 2 bases at V and 3 bases at J; junction bases unmatched: 2.

This rearrangement joins TRBV18 to TRBJ1-1; tentative D call: TRBD1 (5 bases). The CDR3 sequence is 16 residues long. Germline V CDR1 and CDR2: KGHSH, LQKENI. V was cut by 0 bases and J by 1 base, with 12 bases left in between. CDR3 sequence: CASSPPAGGKNTEAFF. Written as DNA, the CDR3 is TGTGCCAGCTCACCACCGGCCGGGGGAAAGAACACTGAAGCTTTCTTT.

In this sample, this clone turned up a few times. The chain has TRBV29-1 and TRBJ2-3; 8 bases map to TRBD1. J gave up 1 base and V 6 bases, and 9 bases lay outside the gene matches. Per germline, CDR1 SQVTM and CDR2 ANQGSEA. This CDR3 region has 15 residues. The CDR3 DNA reads as TGCAGCGTGCGCGCCGGACAGGGCGGCACAGATACGCAGTATTTT. This gives the protein CSVRAGQGGTDTQYF.

CDR3 DNA: TGTGCCTGGAGTGTACTGGGGTCCACTGAAGCTTTCTTT. It specifies CAWSVLGSTEAFF. The chain carries TRBV30 and TRBJ1-1; D is ambiguous. V was clipped by 0 bases and J by 4 bases, with 9 bases between them. Germline CDR1 reads GTSNPN; CDR2 reads SVGIG (reference sequence). This CDR3 region has 13 residues.